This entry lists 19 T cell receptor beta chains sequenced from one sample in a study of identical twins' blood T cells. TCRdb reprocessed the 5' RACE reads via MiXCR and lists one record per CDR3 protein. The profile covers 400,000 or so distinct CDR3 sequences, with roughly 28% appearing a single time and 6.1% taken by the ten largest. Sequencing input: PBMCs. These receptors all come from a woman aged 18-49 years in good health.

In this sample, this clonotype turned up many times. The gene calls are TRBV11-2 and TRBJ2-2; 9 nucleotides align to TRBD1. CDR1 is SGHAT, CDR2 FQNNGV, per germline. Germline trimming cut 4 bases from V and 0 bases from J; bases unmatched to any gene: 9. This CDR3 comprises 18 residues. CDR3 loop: CASSSAGQGYANTGELFF. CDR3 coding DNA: TGTGCCAGCAGCTCGGCGGGACAGGGATACGCGAACACCGGGGAGCTGTTTTTT. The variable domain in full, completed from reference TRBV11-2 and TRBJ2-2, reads EAGVAQSPRYKIIEKRQSVAFWCNPISGHATLYWYQQILGQGPKLLIQFQNNGVVDDSQLPKDRFSAERLKGVDSTLKIQPAKLEDSAVYLCASSSAGQGYANTGELFFGEGSRLTVL.

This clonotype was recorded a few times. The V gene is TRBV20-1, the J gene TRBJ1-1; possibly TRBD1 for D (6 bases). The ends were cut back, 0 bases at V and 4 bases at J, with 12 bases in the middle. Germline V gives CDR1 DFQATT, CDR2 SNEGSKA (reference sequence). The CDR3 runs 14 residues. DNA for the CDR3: TGCAGTGCTAGAGACCCAATGGGGGCCACTGAAGCTTTCTTT. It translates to CSARDPMGATEAFF.

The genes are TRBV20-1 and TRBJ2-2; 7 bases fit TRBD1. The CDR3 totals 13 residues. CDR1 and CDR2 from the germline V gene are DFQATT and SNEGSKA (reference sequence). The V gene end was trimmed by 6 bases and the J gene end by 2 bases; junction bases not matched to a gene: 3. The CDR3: CSAGTVNTGELFF. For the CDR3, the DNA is TGCAGTGCAGGGACAGTAAACACCGGGGAGCTGTTTTTT.

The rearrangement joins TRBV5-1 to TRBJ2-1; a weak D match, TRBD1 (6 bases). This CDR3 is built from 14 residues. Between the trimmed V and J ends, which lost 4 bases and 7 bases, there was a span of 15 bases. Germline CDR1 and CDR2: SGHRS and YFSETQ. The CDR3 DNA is TGCGCCAGCAGCGTCGCCCTTGGACAGAATGAGCAGTTCTTC. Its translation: CASSVALGQNEQFF. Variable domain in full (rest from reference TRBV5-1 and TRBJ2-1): KAGVTQTPRYLIKTRGQQVTLSCSPISGHRSVSWYQQTPGQGLQFLFEYFSETQRNKGNFPGRFSGRQFSNSRSEMNVSTLELGDSALYLCASSVALGQNEQFFGPGTRLTVL.

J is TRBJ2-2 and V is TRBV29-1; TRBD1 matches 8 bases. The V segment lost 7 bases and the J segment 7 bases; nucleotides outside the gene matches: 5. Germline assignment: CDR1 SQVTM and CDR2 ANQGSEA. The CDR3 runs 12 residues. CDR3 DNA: TGCAGCGCGGACAGGGTAAACGGGGAGCTGTTTTTT. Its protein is CSADRVNGELFF.

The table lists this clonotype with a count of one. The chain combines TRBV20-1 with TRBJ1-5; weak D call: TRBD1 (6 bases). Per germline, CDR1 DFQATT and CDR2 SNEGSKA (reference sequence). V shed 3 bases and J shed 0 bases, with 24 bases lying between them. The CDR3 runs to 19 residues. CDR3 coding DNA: TGCAGTGCTAGTGACTATGACAGGACAACCCTCCGTAGCAATCAGCCCCAGCATTTT. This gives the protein CSASDYDRTTLRSNQPQHF.

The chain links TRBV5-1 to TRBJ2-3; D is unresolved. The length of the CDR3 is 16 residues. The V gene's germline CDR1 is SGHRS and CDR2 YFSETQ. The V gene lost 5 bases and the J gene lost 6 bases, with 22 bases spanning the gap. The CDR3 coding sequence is TGCGCCAGCAGAGGTGGGCAAGCAAGTAGTCTGGATACGCAGTATTTT. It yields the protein CASRGGQASSLDTQYF.

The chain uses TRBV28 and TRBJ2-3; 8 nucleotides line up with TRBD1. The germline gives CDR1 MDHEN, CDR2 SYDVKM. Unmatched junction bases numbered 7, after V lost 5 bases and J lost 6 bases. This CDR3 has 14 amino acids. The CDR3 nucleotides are TGTGCCAGCAGTATGAGGACAGGGAGCGATACGCAGTATTTT. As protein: CASSMRTGSDTQYF.

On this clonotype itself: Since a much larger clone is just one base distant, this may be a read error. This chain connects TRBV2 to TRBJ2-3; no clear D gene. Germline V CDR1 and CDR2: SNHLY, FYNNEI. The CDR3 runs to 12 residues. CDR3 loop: CTSKRSTDTQYF. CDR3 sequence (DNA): TGTACCAGCAAGAGAAGCACAGATACGCAGTATTTT.

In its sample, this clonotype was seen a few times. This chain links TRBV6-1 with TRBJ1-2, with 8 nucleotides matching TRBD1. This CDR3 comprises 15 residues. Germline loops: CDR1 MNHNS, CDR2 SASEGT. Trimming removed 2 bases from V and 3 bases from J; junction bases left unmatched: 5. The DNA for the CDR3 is TGTGCCAGCAGTGAACCCGGACAGGGCGACTATGGCTACACCTTC. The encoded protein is CASSEPGQGDYGYTF.

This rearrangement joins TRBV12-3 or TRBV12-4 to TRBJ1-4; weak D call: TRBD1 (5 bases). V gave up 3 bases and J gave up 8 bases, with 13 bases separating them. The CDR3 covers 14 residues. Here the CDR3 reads CASSLRAGPEKLFF. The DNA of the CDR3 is TGTGCCAGCAGTTTGCGAGCAGGGCCCGAAAAACTGTTTTTT.

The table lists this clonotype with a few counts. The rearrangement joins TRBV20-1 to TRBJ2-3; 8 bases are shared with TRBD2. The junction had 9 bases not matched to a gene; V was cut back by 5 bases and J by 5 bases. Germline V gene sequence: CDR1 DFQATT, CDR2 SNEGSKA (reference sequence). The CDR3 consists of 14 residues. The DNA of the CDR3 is TGCAGTGCTTGGGGGGCGGGAGGTGGAGATACGCAGTATTTT. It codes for CSAWGAGGGDTQYF.

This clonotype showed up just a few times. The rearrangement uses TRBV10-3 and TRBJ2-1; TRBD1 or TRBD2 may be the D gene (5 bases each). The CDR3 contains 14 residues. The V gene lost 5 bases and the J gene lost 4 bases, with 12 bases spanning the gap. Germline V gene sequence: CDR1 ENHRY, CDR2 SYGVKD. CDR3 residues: CAISSTGPYNEQFF. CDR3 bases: TGTGCCATCAGTTCTACGGGGCCTTACAATGAGCAGTTCTTC.

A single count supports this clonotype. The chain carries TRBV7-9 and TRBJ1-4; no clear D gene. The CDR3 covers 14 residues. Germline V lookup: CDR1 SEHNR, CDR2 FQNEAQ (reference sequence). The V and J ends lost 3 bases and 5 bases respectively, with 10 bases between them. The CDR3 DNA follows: TGTGCCAGCAGCTTTTCACGGGGAAATGAAAAACTGTTTTTT. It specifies CASSFSRGNEKLFF. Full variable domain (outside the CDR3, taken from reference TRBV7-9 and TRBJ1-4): DTGVSQNPRHKITKRGQNVTFRCDPISEHNRLYWYRQTLGQGPEFLTYFQNEAQLEKSRLLSDRFSAERPKGSFSTLEIQRTEQGDSAMYLCASSFSRGNEKLFFGSGTQLSVL.

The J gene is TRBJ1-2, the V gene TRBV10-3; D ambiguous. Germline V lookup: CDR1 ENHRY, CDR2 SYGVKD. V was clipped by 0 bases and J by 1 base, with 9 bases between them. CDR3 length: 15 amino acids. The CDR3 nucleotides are TGTGCCATCAGTGAGTCGCCCCCCATTAACTATGGCTACACCTTC. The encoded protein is CAISESPPINYGYTF.

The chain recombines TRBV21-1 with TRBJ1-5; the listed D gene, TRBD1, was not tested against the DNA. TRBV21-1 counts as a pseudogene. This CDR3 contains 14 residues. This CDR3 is CASSNSRIRQPQHF. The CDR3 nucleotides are TGTGCCAGCAGCAATTCCCGAATCCGTCAGCCCCAGCATTTT.

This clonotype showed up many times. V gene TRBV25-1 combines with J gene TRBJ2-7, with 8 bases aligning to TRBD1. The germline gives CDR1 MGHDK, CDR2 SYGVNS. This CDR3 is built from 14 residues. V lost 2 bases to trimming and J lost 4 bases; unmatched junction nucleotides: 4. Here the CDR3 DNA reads TGTGCCAGCAGTGAAGACAGGGGAGGATACGAGCAGTACTTC. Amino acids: CASSEDRGGYEQYF.

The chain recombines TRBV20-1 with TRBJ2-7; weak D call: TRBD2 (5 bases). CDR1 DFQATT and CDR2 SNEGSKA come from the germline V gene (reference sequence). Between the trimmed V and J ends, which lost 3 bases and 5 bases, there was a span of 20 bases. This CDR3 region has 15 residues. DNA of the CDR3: TGCAGTGCTAGGGCATCTTTCCTTATCGGGGACGAGCAGTACTTC. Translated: CSARASFLIGDEQYF.

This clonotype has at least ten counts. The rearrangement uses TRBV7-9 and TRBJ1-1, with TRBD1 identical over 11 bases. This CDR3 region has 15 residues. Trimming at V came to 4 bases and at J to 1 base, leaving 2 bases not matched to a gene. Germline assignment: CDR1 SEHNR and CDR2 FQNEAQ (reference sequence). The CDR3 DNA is TGTGCCAGCAGCTCCGGGACAGGGGGGAACACTGAAGCTTTCTTT. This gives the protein CASSSGTGGNTEAFF.